Presented here are 32 T cell receptor beta chains from one specimen sequenced in a study of CD8+ T cells in alopecia areata. Investigators isolated RNA and reverse transcribed it into cDNA to act as the sequencing template. Produced via immunoSEQ multiplex PCR; TCRdb's table is partial and in-frame only. The data show about 200,000 clones, approximately 52% seen once. This sample comprised CD4+ T cells sorted from blood, obtained at week 0. The receptor set was obtained from a human donor with alopecia areata.

The chain is built from TRBV5-1 and TRBJ1-6; the D is unclear. CDR3 size: 15 residues. Trimming shortened V by 4 bases and J by 0 bases, and 8 bases separated the two germline ends. Germline lookup yields CDR1 SGHRS and CDR2 YFSETQ. Written as DNA, the CDR3 is TGCGCCAGCAGCCGCTCAACCTCCTATAATTCACCCCTCCACTTT. Translating it yields CASSRSTSYNSPLHF.

The rearrangement links TRBV30 to TRBJ1-1; D possibly corresponds to TRBD1 (5 bases). Looked up from germline, CDR1 is GTSNPN and CDR2 is SVGIG (reference sequence). Trimming took 5 bases from V and 10 from J, leaving 17 bases between them. The CDR3 contains 12 residues. The CDR3 bases are TGTGCCTGGGCCCCACAGGACGTAGGAGCTTTCTTT. Residues: CAWAPQDVGAFF.

This chain joins TRBV29-1 and TRBJ2-1; TRBD2 matches at 11 bases. CDR3 length: 12 residues. Germline V gene sequence: CDR1 SQVTM, CDR2 ANQGSEA. V shed 8 bases, J shed 9 bases, and the junction held 6 bases outside the gene matches. DNA for the CDR3: TGCAGCTCGGGACTAGCGGCCAGTGAGCAGTTCTTC. As protein: CSSGLAASEQFF.

The rearrangement links TRBV5-1 to TRBJ2-3; possibly TRBD2 for D (5 bases). This CDR3 spans 15 amino acids. Germline V gives CDR1 SGHRS, CDR2 YFSETQ. Trimming shortened V by 1 base and J by 3 bases, and 12 bases separated the two germline ends. CDR3 bases: TGCGCCAGCAGCTTGTACGGAGGAGAGACAGATACGCAGTATTTT. Translation gives CASSLYGGETDTQYF.

This clone has more than one count but fewer than ten. V is TRBV29-1 and J is TRBJ2-3; D is undetermined. CDR3 length equals 16 residues. Germline CDR1 reads SQVTM; CDR2 reads ANQGSEA. V lost 1 base to trimming and J lost 1 base, with 15 bases between them. CDR3 region: CSVEVFANDRTDTQYF. CDR3 sequence (DNA): TGCAGCGTTGAAGTTTTTGCTAACGACCGCACAGATACGCAGTATTTT.

J is TRBJ2-7 and V is TRBV29-1, with D tentatively TRBD2 (5 bases). In germline, CDR1 is SQVTM, CDR2 ANQGSEA. With 6 bases removed from V and 5 bases from J, the gap between germline ends came to 20 bases. The CDR3 has 14 residues. In DNA form, the CDR3 reads TGCAGCGTGGCCCCGGGATCCCATAAAAACGAGCAGTACTTC. Translated: CSVAPGSHKNEQYF.

The chain has TRBV6-1 and TRBJ1-1; unclear D gene. This CDR3 has 11 residues. Trimming cost V 7 bases and J 5 bases, with 8 bases left between them. The germline CDR1 and CDR2 sequences are MNHNS and SASEGT. CDR3 loop: CASNGRTEAFF. DNA of the CDR3: TGTGCCAGCAACGGAAGGACTGAAGCTTTCTTT.

In this sample, this clone turned up a few times. The CDR3 region is CSARQPAQAFF. In nucleotides, the CDR3 is TGCAGTGCCAGGCAGCCAGCCCAGGCTTTCTTT. J is TRBJ1-1 and V is TRBV20-1; D is undetermined. This CDR3 spans 11 amino acids. Trimming took 6 bases from V and 11 from J, leaving 16 bases between them. CDR1 and CDR2 (germline): DFQATT, SNEGSKA (reference sequence).

The CDR3 loop is CASSEDVGGPLGYEQYF. The CDR3 nucleotides read TGTGCCAGCAGTGAGGACGTCGGGGGCCCACTCGGGTACGAGCAGTACTTC. V usage is TRBV25-1 and J usage is TRBJ2-7; D is possibly TRBD1 or TRBD2 (6 bases each). Between the trimmed V and J ends, which lost 3 bases and 4 bases, there was a span of 22 bases. The germline V gene encodes CDR1 MGHDK and CDR2 SYGVNS. The CDR3 consists of 17 residues.

This chain uses TRBV4-1 with TRBJ2-1; TRBD2 might be the D (5 bases). CDR3 length: 12 amino acids. The V gene lost 2 bases and the J gene lost 11 bases, with 10 bases spanning the gap. Germline V gene data show CDR1 as MGHRA and CDR2 as YSYEKL. The CDR3 DNA reads TGCGCCAGCAGCCAACAAAGGACTCAGCAGTTCTTC. Amino acid sequence: CASSQQRTQQFF.

This sequence joins TRBV7-2 and TRBJ1-2; 9 bases map to TRBD1. The CDR3 has 18 amino acids. Germline CDR1 reads SGHTA; CDR2 reads FQGNSA. V shed 5 bases, J shed 2 bases, and the junction held 15 bases outside the gene matches. CDR3 sequence reads: CASSPGQGKRQGNYGYTF. Here the CDR3 DNA reads TGTGCCAGCAGCCCCGGACAGGGGAAAAGGCAAGGGAACTATGGCTACACCTTC.

The chain couples TRBV30 to TRBJ1-1, with D unclear. The germline V and J ends were trimmed by 2 bases and 4 bases, with 8 bases remaining between them. CDR3 length: 12 amino acids. The germline gives CDR1 GTSNPN, CDR2 SVGIG (reference sequence). The CDR3 loop is CAWSKVGTEAFF. CDR3 in DNA: TGTGCCTGGAGTAAGGTGGGCACTGAAGCTTTCTTT.

The chain couples TRBV30 to TRBJ1-2, with 7 bases identical to TRBD1. The CDR3 is 14 amino acids. Trimming at V came to 5 bases and at J to 0 bases, leaving 6 bases not matched to a gene. CDR1 GTSNPN and CDR2 SVGIG come from the germline V gene (reference sequence). DNA of the CDR3: TGTGCCTGGGCTCCCGGGACAGCTAACTATGGCTACACCTTC. It translates to CAWAPGTANYGYTF.

As concerns this clone: In the same sample, other DNA sequences code for this CDR3. The CDR3 nucleotides read TGTGCCTGGAGTGTACTGGTAGGATGGGAGACCCAGTACTTC. It codes for CAWSVLVGWETQYF. The chain couples TRBV30 to TRBJ2-5; D unresolved. Germline lookup yields CDR1 GTSNPN and CDR2 SVGIG (reference sequence). The CDR3 loop spans 14 amino acids. Trimming stripped 0 bases from V and 5 bases from J, with 13 bases between.

This chain joins TRBV29-1 and TRBJ2-5; 13 bases map to TRBD2. V dropped 8 bases and J dropped 4; count of bases not matched to a gene: 10. The CDR3 loop spans 15 amino acids. Germline assignment: CDR1 SQVTM and CDR2 ANQGSEA. CDR3 DNA: TGCAGCTCGAGGACTAGCGGGAGTGCCCCAGAGACCCAGTACTTC. The encoded protein is CSSRTSGSAPETQYF. The complete variable domain, with remaining parts taken from reference TRBV29-1 and TRBJ2-5, reads SAVISQKPSRDICQRGTSLTIQCQVDSQVTMMFWYRQQPGQSLTLIATANQGSEATYESGFVIDKFPISRPNLTFSTLTVSNMSPEDSSIYLCSSRTSGSAPETQYFGPGTRLLVL.

This chain uses TRBV5-6 with TRBJ2-3; D possibly corresponds to TRBD2 (6 bases). Germline CDR1 SGHDT, CDR2 YYEEEE. CDR3 size: 17 residues. The V end lost 4 bases, the J end lost 2 bases, and 20 bases lay between the germline ends. CDR3 sequence reads: CASSLPAAAGFTDTQYF. CDR3 nucleotide sequence: TGTGCCAGCAGCCTACCGGCCGCGGCGGGATTCACAGATACGCAGTATTTT.

This rearrangement joins TRBV7-9 to TRBJ1-2; possible D gene TRBD1, 6 bases. V was clipped by 2 bases and J by 7 bases, with 11 bases between them. Germline CDR1 SEHNR, CDR2 FQNEAQ (reference sequence). This CDR3 is built from 13 residues. As DNA, the CDR3 is TGTGCCAGCAGCTTACAACAGGGCGGTGGCTACACCTTC. Translation gives CASSLQQGGGYTF.

For this clone: Germline and junction disagree at one end, which may indicate a read error. V usage is TRBV29-1 and J usage is TRBJ1-3; D possibly corresponds to TRBD1 (5 bases). The CDR3 totals 12 residues. Germline-derived CDR1 and CDR2 are SQVTM and ANQGSEA. CDR3 region: CSAEGVGNTIYF. CDR3 DNA sequence: TGCAGCGCTGAAGGGGTTGGAAACACCATATATTTT.

The chain joins TRBV12-5 to TRBJ2-7; TRBD1 aligns across 9 bases. The CDR3 spans 16 residues. V shed 6 bases and J 3 bases; nucleotides not matched to a gene: 12. CDR1 LGHNT and CDR2 FRNRAP come from the germline V gene. This chain's CDR3 is CASGDNPGQGIYEQYF. The DNA for the CDR3 is TGTGCTAGTGGCGATAATCCGGGACAGGGTATCTACGAGCAGTACTTC.

The rearrangement joins TRBV7-2 to TRBJ2-1, with unresolved D. This CDR3 has 15 amino acids. Looked up from germline, CDR1 is SGHTA and CDR2 is FQGNSA. Trimming removed 1 base from V and 9 bases from J, with 16 bases in between. Here the CDR3 DNA reads TGTGCCAGCAGCTTAGGCCCGGGCGCGCGGAGTGAGCAGTTCTTC. Translating gives CASSLGPGARSEQFF.

The V call is TRBV30, the J call TRBJ2-2; TRBD1 agrees at 7 bases. The CDR3 has 16 residues. CDR1 GTSNPN and CDR2 SVGIG come from the germline V gene (reference sequence). The ends lost 4 bases at V and 0 bases at J; junction bases unmatched: 8. The CDR3 sequence: CAWKGRGTANTGELFF. The DNA of the CDR3 is TGTGCCTGGAAGGGCAGGGGGACGGCGAACACCGGGGAGCTGTTTTTT.

This chain uses TRBV6-6 with TRBJ2-5; TRBD1 might be the D (7 bases). V lost 5 bases, J lost 5 bases, and 15 bases lay in between. Per germline, CDR1 MNHNY and CDR2 SVGAGI (reference sequence). The CDR3 extends over 14 amino acids. The CDR3 protein is CASSGRGVYETQYF. CDR3 DNA sequence: TGTGCCAGCAGTGGCAGGGGGGTGTACGAGACCCAGTACTTC.

CDR3 loop: CASSRLGSSGSTNEQFF. CDR3 DNA sequence: TGCGCCAGCAGTCGTCTGGGGTCTAGCGGGAGTACGAATGAGCAGTTCTTC. The J gene is TRBJ2-1, the V gene TRBV5-1; 10 bases agree with TRBD2. The CDR3 has 17 residues. V was clipped by 5 bases and J by 7 bases; unmatched bases: 15. Germline V lookup: CDR1 SGHRS, CDR2 YFSETQ. Based on the CDR3 plus reference TRBV5-1 and TRBJ2-1, the full variable domain is KAGVTQTPRYLIKTRGQQVTLSCSPISGHRSVSWYQQTPGQGLQFLFEYFSETQRNKGNFPGRFSGRQFSNSRSEMNVSTLELGDSALYLCASSRLGSSGSTNEQFFGPGTRLTVL.

V is TRBV30 and J is TRBJ1-1, with TRBD1 as a possible D gene (6 bases). This CDR3 has 12 residues. Germline CDR1 GTSNPN, CDR2 SVGIG (reference sequence). V was trimmed by 4 bases and J by 7 bases, leaving 13 bases between them. The CDR3 loop reads CAWTRDIHEAFF. The CDR3 DNA follows: TGTGCCTGGACTAGGGACATCCATGAAGCTTTCTTT.

This clone was observed a handful of times. The chain carries TRBV29-1 and TRBJ2-7, with D tentatively TRBD1 (5 bases). The CDR3 has 13 amino acids. Trimming removed 8 bases from V and 3 bases from J, with 17 bases in between. Germline V CDR1 and CDR2: SQVTM, ANQGSEA. The CDR3 DNA follows: TGCAGCCACTCTAAGGGGAAGGGCTACGAGCAGTACTTC. The encoded protein is CSHSKGKGYEQYF.

The chain carries TRBV10-1 and TRBJ2-1, with D possibly matching TRBD1 (5 bases). Germline V lookup: CDR1 WNHNN, CDR2 SYGVQD (reference sequence). The CDR3 runs 14 residues. With 5 bases removed from V and 3 bases from J, the gap between germline ends came to 11 bases. The CDR3 loop is CASSLGDSYNEQFF. CDR3 coding DNA: TGCGCCAGCAGTCTAGGAGACAGCTACAATGAGCAGTTCTTC.

The chain uses TRBV11-2 and TRBJ2-1, with 10 bases fitting TRBD1. The germline CDR1 and CDR2 sequences are SGHAT and FQNNGV. This CDR3 has 15 residues. Losses at the gene ends were 5 bases for V and 4 bases for J; bases not matched to a gene: 5. The CDR3 coding sequence is TGTGCCAGCAGCCCTGGACAGGGGGTGTACAATGAGCAGTTCTTC. Protein sequence: CASSPGQGVYNEQFF.

This clone was counted a few times. The CDR3 DNA reads TGCGCCAGCAGTCCGCGTAGGGGAAATTCACCCCTCCACTTT. Residues: CASSPRRGNSPLHF. The rearrangement joins TRBV23-1 to TRBJ1-6; D is possibly TRBD1 (5 bases). TRBV23-1 is designated an ORF whose function remains uncertain. Trimming removed 4 bases from V and 7 bases from J, with 11 bases in between. The CDR3 runs to 14 residues.

The V call is TRBV2, the J call TRBJ2-3; tentative D call: TRBD1 (5 bases). V lost 7 bases and J 4 bases, leaving 12 bases between the germline ends. Germline lookup yields CDR1 SNHLY and CDR2 FYNNEI. This CDR3 has 13 residues. The CDR3 here is CASNPGFPDTQYF. For the CDR3, the DNA is TGTGCCAGCAACCCAGGGTTCCCAGATACGCAGTATTTT.

The chain recombines TRBV30 with TRBJ1-2; tentative D call: TRBD1 (6 bases). With 0 bases removed from V and 1 base from J, the gap between germline ends came to 18 bases. Germline V gives CDR1 GTSNPN, CDR2 SVGIG (reference sequence). CDR3 length: 17 residues. CDR3: CAWSVEGRGLHNYGYTF. CDR3 DNA sequence: TGTGCCTGGAGTGTGGAGGGCAGGGGCCTTCATAACTATGGCTACACCTTC. Full variable domain (missing parts from reference TRBV30 and TRBJ1-2): SQTIHQWPATLVQPVGSPLSLECTVEGTSNPNLYWYRQAAGRGLQLLFYSVGIGQISSEVPQNLSASRPQDRQFILSSKKLLLSDSGFYLCAWSVEGRGLHNYGYTFGSGTRLTVV.

V usage is TRBV21-1 and J usage is TRBJ2-1; the DNA was not compared with TRBD1, the D call given in the table. TRBV21-1 counts as a pseudogene. The CDR3 contains 16 residues. CDR3 amino acids: CASSITGGGSYNEQFF. In DNA form, the CDR3 reads TGTGCCAGCAGCATCACAGGGGGCGGATCCTACAATGAGCAGTTCTTC.

This clone was counted only a few times. The chain recombines TRBV18 with TRBJ2-1; TRBD2 matches 7 bases. The length of the CDR3 is 14 residues. From germline, CDR1 is KGHSH and CDR2 LQKENI. Germline trimming cut 8 bases from V and 0 bases from J; bases unmatched to any gene: 4. CDR3 protein: CASTRGGSYNEQFF. CDR3 sequence (DNA): TGTGCCAGCACACGCGGGGGCTCCTACAATGAGCAGTTCTTC.